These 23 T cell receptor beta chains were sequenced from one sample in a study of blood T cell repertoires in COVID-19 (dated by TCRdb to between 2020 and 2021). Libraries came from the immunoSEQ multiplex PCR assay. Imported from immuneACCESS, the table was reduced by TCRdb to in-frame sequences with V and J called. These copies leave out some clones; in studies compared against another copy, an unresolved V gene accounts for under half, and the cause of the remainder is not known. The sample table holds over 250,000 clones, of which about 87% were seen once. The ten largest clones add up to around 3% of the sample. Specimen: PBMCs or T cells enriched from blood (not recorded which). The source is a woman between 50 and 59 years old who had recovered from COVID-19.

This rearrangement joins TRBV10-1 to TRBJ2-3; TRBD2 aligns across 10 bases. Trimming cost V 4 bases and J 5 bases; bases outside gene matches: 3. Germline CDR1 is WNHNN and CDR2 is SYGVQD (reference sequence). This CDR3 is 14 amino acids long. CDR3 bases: TGCGCCAGCAGTGTATCTAGCGGGAGAGATACGCAGTATTTT. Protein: CASSVSSGRDTQYF.

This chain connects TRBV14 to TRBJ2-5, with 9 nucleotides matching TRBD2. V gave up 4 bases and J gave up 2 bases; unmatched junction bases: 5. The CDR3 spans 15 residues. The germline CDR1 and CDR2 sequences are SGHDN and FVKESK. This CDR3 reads CASSRGTSRQETQYF. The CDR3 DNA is TGTGCCAGCAGCCGAGGGACTAGCAGACAAGAGACCCAGTACTTC.

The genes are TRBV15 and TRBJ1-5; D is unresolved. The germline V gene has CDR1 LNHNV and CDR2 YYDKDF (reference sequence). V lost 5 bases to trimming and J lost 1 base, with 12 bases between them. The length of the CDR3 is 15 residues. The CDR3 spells CATSAGGRSNQPQHF. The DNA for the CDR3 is TGTGCCACCAGCGCCGGAGGGAGGAGCAATCAGCCCCAGCATTTT.

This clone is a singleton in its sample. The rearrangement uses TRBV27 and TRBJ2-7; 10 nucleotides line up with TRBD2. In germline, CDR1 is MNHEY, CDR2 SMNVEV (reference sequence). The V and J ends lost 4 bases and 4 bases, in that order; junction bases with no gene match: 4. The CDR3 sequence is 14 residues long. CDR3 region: CASSSPGLAYEQYF. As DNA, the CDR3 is TGTGCCAGCAGTTCCCCGGGACTAGCGTACGAGCAGTACTTC.

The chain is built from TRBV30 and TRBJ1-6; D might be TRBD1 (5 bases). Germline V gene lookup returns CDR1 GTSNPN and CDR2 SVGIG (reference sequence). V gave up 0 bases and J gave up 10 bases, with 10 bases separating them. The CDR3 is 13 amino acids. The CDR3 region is CAWSVRRGSPLHF. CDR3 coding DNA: TGTGCCTGGAGTGTACGGCGGGGGTCACCCCTCCACTTT.

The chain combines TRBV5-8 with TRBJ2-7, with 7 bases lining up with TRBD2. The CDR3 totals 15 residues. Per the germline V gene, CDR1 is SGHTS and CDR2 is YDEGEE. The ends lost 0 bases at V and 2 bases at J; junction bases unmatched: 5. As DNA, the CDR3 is TGTGCCAGCAGCTTGGAAAGCGGGACCACCTACGAGCAGTACTTC. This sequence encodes CASSLESGTTYEQYF. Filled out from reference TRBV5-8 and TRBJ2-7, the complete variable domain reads EAGVTQSPTHLIKTRGQQATLRCSPISGHTSVYWYQQALGLGLQFLLWYDEGEERNRGNFPPRFSGRQFPNYSSELNVNALELEDSALYLCASSLESGTTYEQYFGPGTRLTVT.

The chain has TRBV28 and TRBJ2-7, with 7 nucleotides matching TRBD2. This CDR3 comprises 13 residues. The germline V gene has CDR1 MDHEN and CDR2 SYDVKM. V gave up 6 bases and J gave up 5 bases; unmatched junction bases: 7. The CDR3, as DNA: TGTGCCAGCAGGGGGAGGGATCTCAACGAGCAGTACTTC. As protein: CASRGRDLNEQYF.

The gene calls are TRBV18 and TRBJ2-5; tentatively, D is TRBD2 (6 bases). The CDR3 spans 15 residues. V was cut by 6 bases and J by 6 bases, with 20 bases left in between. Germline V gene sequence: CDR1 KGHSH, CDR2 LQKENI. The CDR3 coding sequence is TGTGCCAGCTCTCCCTGGGGGGAGGCACAAAAGACCCAGTACTTC. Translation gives CASSPWGEAQKTQYF.

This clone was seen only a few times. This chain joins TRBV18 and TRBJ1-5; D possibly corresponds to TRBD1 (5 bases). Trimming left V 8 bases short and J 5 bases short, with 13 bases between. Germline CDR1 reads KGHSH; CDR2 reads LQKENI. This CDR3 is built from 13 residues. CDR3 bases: TGTGCCAGCCTACCAGGGCTGGATCAGCCCCAGCATTTT. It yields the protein CASLPGLDQPQHF.

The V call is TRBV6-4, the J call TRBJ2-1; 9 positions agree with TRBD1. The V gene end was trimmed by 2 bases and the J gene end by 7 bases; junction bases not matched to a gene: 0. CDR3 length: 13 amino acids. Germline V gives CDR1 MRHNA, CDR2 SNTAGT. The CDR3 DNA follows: TGTGCCAGCAGTGACGGACAGGGGAATGAGCAGTTCTTC. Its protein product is CASSDGQGNEQFF.

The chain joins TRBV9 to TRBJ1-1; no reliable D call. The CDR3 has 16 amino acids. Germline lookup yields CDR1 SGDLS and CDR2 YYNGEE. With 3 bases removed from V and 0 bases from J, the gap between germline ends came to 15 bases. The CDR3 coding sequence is TGTGCCAGCAGCGATCCCTACAGCTACATGAACACTGAAGCTTTCTTT. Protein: CASSDPYSYMNTEAFF.

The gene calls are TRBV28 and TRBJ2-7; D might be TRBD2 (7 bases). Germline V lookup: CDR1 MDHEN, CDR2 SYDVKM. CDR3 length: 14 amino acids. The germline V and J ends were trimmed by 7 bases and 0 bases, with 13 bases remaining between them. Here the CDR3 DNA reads TGTGCCAGCAATGGGGGGGCGGACTCCTACGAGCAGTACTTC. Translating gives CASNGGADSYEQYF.

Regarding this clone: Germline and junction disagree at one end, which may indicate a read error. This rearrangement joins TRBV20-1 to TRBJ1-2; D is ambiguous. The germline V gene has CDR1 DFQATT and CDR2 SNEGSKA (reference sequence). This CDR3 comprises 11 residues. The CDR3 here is CSATPGSLIEF. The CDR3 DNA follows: TGCAGTGCTACTCCCGGGAGCTTAATTGAATTC.

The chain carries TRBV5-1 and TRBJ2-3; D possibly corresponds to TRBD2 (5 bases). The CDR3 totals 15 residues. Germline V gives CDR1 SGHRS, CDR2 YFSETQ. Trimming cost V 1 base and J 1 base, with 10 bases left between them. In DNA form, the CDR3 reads TGCGCCAGCAGCTTGAATCGGGATGGCACAGATACGCAGTATTTT. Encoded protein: CASSLNRDGTDTQYF.

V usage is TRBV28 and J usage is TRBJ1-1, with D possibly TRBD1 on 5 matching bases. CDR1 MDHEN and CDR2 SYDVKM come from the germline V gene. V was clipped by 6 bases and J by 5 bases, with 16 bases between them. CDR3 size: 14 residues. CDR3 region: CASRPGGGSTEAFF. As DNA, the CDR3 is TGTGCCAGCAGACCCGGGGGGGGAAGTACTGAAGCTTTCTTT.

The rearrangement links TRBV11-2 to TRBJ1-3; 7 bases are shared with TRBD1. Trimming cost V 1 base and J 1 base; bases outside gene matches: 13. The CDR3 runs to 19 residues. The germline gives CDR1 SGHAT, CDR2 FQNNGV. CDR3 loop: CASSLGTGLVGRSGNTIYF. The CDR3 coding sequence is TGTGCCAGCAGCTTAGGGACAGGCCTTGTAGGGCGTTCTGGAAACACCATATATTTT. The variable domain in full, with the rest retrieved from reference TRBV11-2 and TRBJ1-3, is EAGVAQSPRYKIIEKRQSVAFWCNPISGHATLYWYQQILGQGPKLLIQFQNNGVVDDSQLPKDRFSAERLKGVDSTLKIQPAKLEDSAVYLCASSLGTGLVGRSGNTIYFGEGSWLTVV.

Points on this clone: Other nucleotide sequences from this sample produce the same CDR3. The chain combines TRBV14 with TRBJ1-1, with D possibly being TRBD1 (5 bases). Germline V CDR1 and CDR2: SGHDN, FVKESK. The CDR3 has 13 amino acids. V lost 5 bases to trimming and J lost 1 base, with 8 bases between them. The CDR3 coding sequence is TGTGCCAGCAGCGTGGGGGGGAACACTGAAGCTTTCTTT. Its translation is CASSVGGNTEAFF.

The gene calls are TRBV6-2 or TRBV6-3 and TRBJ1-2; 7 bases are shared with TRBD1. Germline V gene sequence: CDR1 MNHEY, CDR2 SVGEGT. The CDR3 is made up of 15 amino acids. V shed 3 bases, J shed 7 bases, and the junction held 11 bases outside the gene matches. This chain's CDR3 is CASSYRGRGAFGYTF. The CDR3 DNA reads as TGTGCCAGCAGTTATCGCGGCAGGGGGGCGTTTGGCTACACCTTC.

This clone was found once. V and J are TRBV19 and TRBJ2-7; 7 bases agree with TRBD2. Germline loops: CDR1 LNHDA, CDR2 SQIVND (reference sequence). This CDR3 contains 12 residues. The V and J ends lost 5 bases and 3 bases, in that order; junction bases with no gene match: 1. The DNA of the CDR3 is TGTGCCAGTAGTCGGGACTACTACGAGCAGTACTTC. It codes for CASSRDYYEQYF.

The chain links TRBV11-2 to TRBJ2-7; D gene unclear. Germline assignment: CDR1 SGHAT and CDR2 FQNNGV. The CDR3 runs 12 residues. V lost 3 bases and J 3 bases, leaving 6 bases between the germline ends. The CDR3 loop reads CASSFSNYEQYF. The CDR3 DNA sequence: TGTGCCAGCAGCTTTAGTAACTACGAGCAGTACTTC.

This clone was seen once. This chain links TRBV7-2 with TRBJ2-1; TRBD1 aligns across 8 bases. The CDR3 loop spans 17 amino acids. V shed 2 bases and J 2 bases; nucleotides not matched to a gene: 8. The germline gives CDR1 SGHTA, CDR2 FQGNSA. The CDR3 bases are TGTGCCAGCAGCTTAAAGGCTCTACAGGGGGCCTACAATGAGCAGTTCTTC. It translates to CASSLKALQGAYNEQFF.

The CDR3 DNA is TGCGCCAGCAGCAGGACCCGACAGGAATATGGCTACACCTTC. The encoded protein is CASSRTRQEYGYTF. This chain links TRBV5-1 with TRBJ1-2, with D perhaps TRBD1 (6 bases). Trimming shortened V by 4 bases and J by 5 bases, and 15 bases separated the two germline ends. This CDR3 region has 14 residues. Germline lookup yields CDR1 SGHRS and CDR2 YFSETQ.

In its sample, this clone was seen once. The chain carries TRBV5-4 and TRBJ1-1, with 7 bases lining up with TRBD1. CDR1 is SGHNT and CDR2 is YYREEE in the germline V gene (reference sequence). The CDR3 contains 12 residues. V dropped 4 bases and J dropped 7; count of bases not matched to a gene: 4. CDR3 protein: CASSQTGLEAFF. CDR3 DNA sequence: TGTGCCAGCAGCCAGACAGGGCTTGAAGCTTTCTTT. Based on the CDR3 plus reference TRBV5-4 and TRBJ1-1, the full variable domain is ETGVTQSPTHLIKTRGQQVTLRCSSQSGHNTVSWYQQALGQGPQFIFQYYREEENGRGNFPPRFSGLQFPNYSSELNVNALELDDSALYLCASSQTGLEAFFGQGTRLTVV.